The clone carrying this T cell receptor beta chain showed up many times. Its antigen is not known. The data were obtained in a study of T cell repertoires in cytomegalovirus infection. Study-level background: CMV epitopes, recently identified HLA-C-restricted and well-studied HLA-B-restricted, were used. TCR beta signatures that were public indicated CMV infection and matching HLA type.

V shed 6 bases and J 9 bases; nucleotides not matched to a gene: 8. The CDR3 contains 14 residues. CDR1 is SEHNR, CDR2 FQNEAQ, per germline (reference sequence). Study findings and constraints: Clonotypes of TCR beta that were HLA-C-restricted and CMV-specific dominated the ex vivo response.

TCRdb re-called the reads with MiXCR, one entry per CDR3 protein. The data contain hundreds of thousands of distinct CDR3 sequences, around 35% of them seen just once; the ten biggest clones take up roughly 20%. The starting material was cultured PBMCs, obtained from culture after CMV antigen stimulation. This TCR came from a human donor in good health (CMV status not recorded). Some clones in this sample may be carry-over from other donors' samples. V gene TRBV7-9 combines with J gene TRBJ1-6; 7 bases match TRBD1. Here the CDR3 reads CASSRTGRTSPLHF. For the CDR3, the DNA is TGTGCCAGCAGTCGGACAGGCAGGACTTCACCCCTCCACTTT.